This record covers a single T cell receptor (beta chain). This clone's antigen is unknown. Nothing much larger sits one base from this clone, and base qualities are not available. These data come from a study of vaccination and CD4 T cells after COVID-19 (dated by TCRdb to between 2020 and 2023). At the level of the whole study: Convalescent patients had a positive SARS-CoV-2 result on nasal swab PCR, and of these patients, fewer than ten had mild disease and one had severe disease. In around 9 COVID-19 convalescent patients and several infection-naive healthy vaccine recipients, researchers compared the spike-specific CD4+ TCR repertoire from before mRNA vaccination with the repertoire from after. Culture stimuli were overlapping spike peptide pools from SARS-CoV-2 and from the common cold coronaviruses HCoV-NL63, HCoV-OC43 and HCoV-229E. The convalescent cohort comprised six males and four females, including two Hispanic individuals, seven Caucasians, two Asians and one multiracial person. In control cultures, a CEFX viral epitope pool was used as positive control, an HIV-1 Nef peptide pool was used as negative control, or no peptide was added. Post-COVID blood samples from convalescent patients were collected a median of around 100 days after diagnosis, with a range of roughly 30 to 170 days. Two doses of either the Pfizer-BioNTech BNT162b2 vaccine (n=8) or the Moderna mRNA-1273 vaccine (n=2) were administered to participants. Post-vaccine blood samples were taken a median of roughly 72 days after the second vaccine dose, with a range of roughly 14 to 250 days. Study-level results and caveats: The median count of SARS-CoV-2-reactive clonotypes went up from roughly 21 after infection to 38 after vaccination, although the change was not significant. Of the vaccine-specific clones in convalescent patients, 304 of 307, or nearly all, reacted only to SARS-CoV-2 spike and did not cross-react with common cold coronaviruses. Among the post-vaccine SARS-CoV-2-reactive clones in convalescent patients, a median 86.3% showed up only after vaccination, which suggests vaccine-specific priming. The study included relatively few convalescent patients and did not analyze early timepoints after natural infection.

Preparation of the library involved PCR. At the Johns Hopkins FTIC core, DNA from the cultured CD4+ T cells underwent TCR sequencing with the Oncomine TCR Beta short-read assay. Genomic DNA was extracted from the cultured CD4+ T cells with the QIAamp micro DNA kit. The Oncomine TCR Beta libraries from cultured CD4+ T cells were pooled using unique dual indexes and then sequenced on an Illumina iSeq 100. Per the source publication's procedure: Non-productive sequences were filtered out, and CDR3s that did not start with C, did not end with F or W, or were shorter than 7 amino acids were discarded. Antigen-specific clonotypes were identified with the MANAFEST web application by comparing peptide-stimulated wells with reference and other culture wells. To be called positive, a clone needed an FDR below 0.05, an odds ratio above 5, and a productive frequency above 0.1% in at least two of three replicate wells. Cross-reactive clonotypes were defined as significantly expanded in both SARS-CoV-2 spike wells and at least one common cold coronavirus spike condition. Similarity between CDR3 sequences was evaluated in R version 3.6.1 using Levenshtein distances (stringdist) and unrooted phylogenetic trees (ape). TCRdb reworked the public reads: Q25 trimming with fastp, MiXCR clone assembly, productive beta chains retained. When rows share a CDR3 protein, they turn into one entry using the most common DNA and genes. The V and J calls and clone size come from TCRdb's table, not from the authors' own analysis. Recorded for this sample are approximately 20,000 distinct CDR3 sequences; just over 60% of them occurred a single time. The ten largest clones capture roughly 8% of the sample.

The sample's treatment or condition label, in plain terms: roughly nine-day PBMC culture with coronavirus spike peptide pools or control peptides (ViraFEST assay). The study used the ViraFEST assay, which expanded antigen-specific T cells with peptide pools and then identified expanded clonotypes by TCR sequencing. The positive SARS-CoV-2 PCR tests of the convalescent patients were dated from March to December 2020, before the Alpha, Beta and Delta variants emerged in the United States. Each well held about 2.2 million PBMCs cultured in IMDM containing about 5% human AB serum and approximately 9.4 IU/ml IL-2, with about 10 ug/ml peptide pools added. On days 3 and 7, half of the culture medium was replaced with fresh IL-2-containing medium. Once the cells had been in culture for about 10 days, the EasySep CD4+ T cell isolation kit was used to isolate CD4+ T cells by negative selection. PBMCs were separated from whole blood using Ficoll-Paque Plus gradient centrifugation and then either used fresh or cryopreserved at -140C. In general, triplicate wells were set up for every culture condition.

The germline V gene (reference sequence) gives CDR1 as SGHNT and CDR2 as YYREEE. From V the trimming removes 4 bases and from J it removes 7 bases, while the gene matches leave 6 bases of the junction unaccounted for. Spanning cysteine to phenylalanine, the CDR3 consists of 14 amino acids. The kept DNA is CDR3 alone, 42 bases in frame from the first base. The V gene is TRBV5-4 and the J gene is TRBJ1-1, and TRBD1 matches 11 of the central bases. The receptor was isolated from a human donor who had recovered from COVID-19. Sequences were obtained from CD4+ T cells from blood, cultured in vitro. The CDR3 amino acid sequence is: CASSVDRGQSEAFF. The DNA sequence reads TGTGCCAGCAGCGTGGACAGGGGGCAAAGTGAAGCTTTCTTT.